These 7 T cell receptor beta chains came from one sample sequenced in a study of early T cells in non-severe SARS-CoV-2 infection (dated by TCRdb to the early 2020s). The library was made by 5' RACE. Reads for this sample came from a NextSeq 500. The public reads were run again by TCRdb, first through fastp at Q25 and then through MiXCR, and only productive beta chains were kept. Each CDR3 protein gets just one entry, which takes the most common genes and DNA from the rows behind it. Recorded for this sample are roughly 43,000 distinct CDR3 sequences; about 25% of them occurred a single time. The ten largest clones represent approximately 4.5% of the sample. Sequencing was performed on whole blood, taken at baseline. The receptors originated from an adult who was a healthcare worker with PCR-confirmed SARS-CoV-2 infection or an uninfected control (not recorded which).

The chain links TRBV29-1 to TRBJ2-7; D is possibly TRBD1 or TRBD2 (5 bases each). Trimming shortened V by 0 bases and J by 0 bases, and 12 bases separated the two germline ends. The CDR3 has 15 residues. CDR1 and CDR2 (germline): SQVTM, ANQGSEA. The CDR3 protein is CSVEETAGSSYEQYF. The CDR3 DNA follows: TGCAGCGTTGAAGAAACGGCAGGGAGCTCCTACGAGCAGTACTTC.

This clonotype was counted only a few times. The rearrangement links TRBV6-5 to TRBJ2-7; 10 positions match TRBD2. This CDR3 spans 15 amino acids. Germline CDR1 MNHEY, CDR2 SVGAGI. The V and J ends lost 7 bases and 0 bases, in that order; junction bases with no gene match: 6. CDR3 sequence: CASKTGTSDSYEQYF. CDR3 DNA: TGTGCCAGCAAAACCGGGACTAGCGACTCCTACGAGCAGTACTTC.

This clonotype was observed a few times. The gene calls are TRBV3-1 and TRBJ2-3; D is ambiguous. The V gene lost 0 bases and the J gene lost 0 bases, with 4 bases spanning the gap. The CDR3 extends over 14 amino acids. The germline V gene has CDR1 LGHDT and CDR2 YNNKEL (reference sequence). CDR3 residues: CASSQDTSTDTQYF. Here the CDR3 DNA reads TGTGCCAGCAGCCAAGATACTAGCACAGATACGCAGTATTTT.

This clonotype was seen at least ten times. This chain uses TRBV7-6 with TRBJ1-2; D not certain. Germline V CDR1 and CDR2: SGHVS, FNYEAQ. This CDR3 is 14 amino acids long. V was cut by 5 bases and J by 0 bases, with 10 bases left in between. Written as DNA, the CDR3 is TGTGCCAGCAGCCCGACGGAGTCTAACTATGGCTACACCTTC. This gives the protein CASSPTESNYGYTF. Looking up the rest from reference TRBV7-6 and TRBJ1-2 gives the full variable domain: GAGVSQSPRYKVTKRGQDVALRCDPISGHVSLYWYRQALGQGPEFLTYFNYEAQQDKSGLPNDRFSAERPEGSISTLTIQRTEQRDSAMYRCASSPTESNYGYTFGSGTRLTVV.

Only one count was recorded for this clonotype. The chain is built from TRBV5-1 and TRBJ2-3; 8 nucleotides match TRBD1. Looked up from germline, CDR1 is SGHRS and CDR2 is YFSETQ. CDR3 length: 14 amino acids. V was pared by 2 bases and J by 5 bases, with 4 bases of the junction left unmatched. CDR3 residues: CASSFAGGRDTQYF. Here the CDR3 DNA reads TGCGCCAGCAGCTTTGCAGGGGGCCGAGATACGCAGTATTTT.

This clonotype has just a few counts. The gene calls are TRBV12-3 or TRBV12-4 and TRBJ2-1; D assignment may be TRBD1 or TRBD2 (5 bases each). Trimming removed 5 bases at V and 7 bases at J, with 15 bases between. This CDR3 has 14 amino acids. Here the CDR3 DNA reads TGTGCCAGCAGTCTGCCCGCCAGGGAGAATGAGCAGTTCTTC. Protein product: CASSLPARENEQFF.

V usage is TRBV11-2 and J usage is TRBJ2-7, with 7 bases identical to TRBD1. V lost 10 bases, J lost 2 bases, and 11 bases stayed unmatched. The CDR3 spans 14 residues. CDR1 SGHAT and CDR2 FQNNGV come from the germline V gene. The CDR3 region has the DNA TGTGCCACTTCGAGCCGGGACAGAGCCTACGAGCAGTACTTC. Its translation is CATSSRDRAYEQYF.